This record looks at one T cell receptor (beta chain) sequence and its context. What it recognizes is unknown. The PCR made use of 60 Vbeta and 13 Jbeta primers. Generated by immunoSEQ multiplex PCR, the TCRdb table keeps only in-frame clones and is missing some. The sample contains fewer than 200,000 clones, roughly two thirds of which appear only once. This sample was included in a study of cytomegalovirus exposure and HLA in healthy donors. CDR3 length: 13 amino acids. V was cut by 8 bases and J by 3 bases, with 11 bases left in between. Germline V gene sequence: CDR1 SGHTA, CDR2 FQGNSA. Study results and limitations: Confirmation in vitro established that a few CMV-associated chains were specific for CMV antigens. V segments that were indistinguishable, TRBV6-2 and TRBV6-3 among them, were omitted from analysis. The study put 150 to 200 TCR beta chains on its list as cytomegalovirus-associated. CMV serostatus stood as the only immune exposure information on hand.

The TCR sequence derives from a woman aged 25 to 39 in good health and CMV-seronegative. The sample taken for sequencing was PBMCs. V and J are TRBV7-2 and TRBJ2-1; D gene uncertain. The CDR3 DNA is TGTGCCAGCGGCCCAAGAGGCTACAATGAGCAGTTCTTC. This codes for CASGPRGYNEQFF.